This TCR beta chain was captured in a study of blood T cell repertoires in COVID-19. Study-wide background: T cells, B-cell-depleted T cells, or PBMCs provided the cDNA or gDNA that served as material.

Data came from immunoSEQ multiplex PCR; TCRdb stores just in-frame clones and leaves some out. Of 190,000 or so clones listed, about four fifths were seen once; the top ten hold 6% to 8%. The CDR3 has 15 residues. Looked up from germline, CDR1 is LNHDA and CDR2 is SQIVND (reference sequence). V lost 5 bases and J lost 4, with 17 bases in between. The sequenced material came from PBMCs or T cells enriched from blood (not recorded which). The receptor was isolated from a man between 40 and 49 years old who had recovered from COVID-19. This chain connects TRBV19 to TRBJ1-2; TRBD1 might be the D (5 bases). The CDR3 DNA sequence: TGTGCCAGTAGTGAACGGACACAACAAGTCTATGGCTACACCTTC. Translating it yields CASSERTQQVYGYTF. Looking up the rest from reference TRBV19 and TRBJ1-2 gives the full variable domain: DGGITQSPKYLFRKEGQNVTLSCEQNLNHDAMYWYRQDPGQGLRLIYYSQIVNDFQKGDIAEGYSVSREKKESFPLTVTSAQKNPTAFYLCASSERTQQVYGYTFGSGTRLTVV.